The source of this TCR beta chain is a study of T-cell reconstitution after alpha-beta-depleted transplantation in children. V was shortened by 4 bases and J by 6 bases, with 16 bases between the two germline ends. Germline-derived CDR1 and CDR2 are SGHTA and FQGNSA. There are 15 residues in the CDR3. Broader study findings: By about two months after transplant, alpha-beta T cells reportedly arose from several hundred graft clones that had expanded.

Preparation of the TCRbeta library was carried out with unique molecular identifiers. TCRdb recomputed calls from the PCR reads with MiXCR, one row per CDR3 protein. Seen here are 250,000 to 300,000 distinct CDR3 sequences, around 9.1% observed once, and the top ten hold approximately 7.6%. This clonotype was counted at least ten times. The antigen is undetermined. V usage is TRBV7-2 and J usage is TRBJ2-1; possible D gene TRBD2, 6 bases. The source was PBMCs, collected before TCRalphabeta/CD19-depleted stem cell transplant. This clonotype originated in a boy in the first two years of life with acute myeloid leukemia, due to receive a stem cell transplant. The CDR3 loop reads CASSSASGLTNEQFF. CDR3 nucleotides: TGTGCCAGCAGCTCAGCCTCGGGACTGACCAATGAGCAGTTCTTC.